This TCR beta chain derives from a study of control samples from healthy donors and cancer patients. Using immunoSEQ multiplex PCR, the repertoire was profiled, and TCRdb retains in-frame clones only, with some absent. The sample has 150,000 to 200,000 clones, roughly 91% seen once. The CDR3 sequence is 14 residues long. J lost 4 bases, V lost 2 bases, and 5 bases had no gene match. Germline V gene data show CDR1 as GTSNPN and CDR2 as SVGIG (reference sequence). The TCR sequence derives from a woman aged 25 to 45 in good health. Sequenced material: blood. The chain joins TRBV30 to TRBJ1-2; 9 bases map to TRBD1. CDR3 amino acids: CAWSPDRGPYGYTF. The CDR3 coding sequence is TGTGCCTGGAGTCCGGACAGGGGCCCCTATGGCTACACCTTC.